The rows below give T cell receptor beta chains drawn from one sample of a study of blood T cells in healthy people across ages. In TCRdb, the 5' RACE reads were re-called with MiXCR into one record per CDR3 protein. The repertoire includes about 670,000 distinct CDR3 sequences, over 40% of them detected once, and 25% to 35% sits in the top ten. The source material was blood. The receptors derive from a man older than 75 in good health. The CDR3 runs from the conserved cysteine through the conserved F or W. A D gene is named only where the DNA matches it firmly. Some rows have no size entry. The others give once, few or many, or a class for an expanded clone.

j_call d_call v_call clone_size cdr3_nt cdr3_aa
TRBJ1-2 TRBD1 TRBV10-3 . TGTGCCATCAGTCGGGGACAGGGGAGCTATGGCTACACCTTC CAISRGQGSYGYTF
TRBJ1-2 . TRBV2 few TGTGCCAGCAGTTCGGACAGCTCTTATGGCTACACCTTC CASSSDSSYGYTF
TRBJ1-5 . TRBV2 . TGTGCCAGCAGTGAACGCAGGACCAATCAGCCCCAGCATTTT CASSERRTNQPQHF
TRBJ2-5 TRBD2 TRBV6-2/TRBV6-3 . TGTGCCAGCAGTTACTCTGGGACTAGCGGGAGGACCCAGTACTTC CASSYSGTSGRTQYF
TRBJ2-3 . TRBV12-5 . TGTGCTAGTGGTCCGATCACAGATACGCAGTATTTT CASGPITDTQYF
TRBJ2-1 TRBD2 TRBV6-5 . TGTGCCAGCAGTTACTCGGCTAGCGGGAGCGATGAGCAGTTCTTC CASSYSASGSDEQFF
TRBJ2-7 TRBD1 TRBV6-2/TRBV6-3 few TGTGCCAGCAGACAACAGGGGGCGCGGTACGAGCAGTACTTC CASRQQGARYEQYF
TRBJ1-1 TRBD1 TRBV12-3/TRBV12-4 . TGTGCCAGCAGTGACCAGACCAGGGGGATGAACACTGAAGCTTTCTTT CASSDQTRGMNTEAFF
TRBJ2-3 . TRBV7-3 few TGTGCCAGCAGCTTGCGCATTCGCGGATTGCAGTATTTT CASSLRIRGLQYF
TRBJ2-7 . TRBV20-1 few TGCAGTGCTAGTGGGCAGGGCAGAGACGAGCAGTACTTC CSASGQGRDEQYF
TRBJ2-5 TRBD2 TRBV3-1 once TGTGCCAGCAGCAGACGACTAGCGGGAGGCCAAGAGACCCAGTACTTC CASSRRLAGGQETQYF
TRBJ2-3 TRBD2 TRBV9 . TGTGCCAGCAGCGAGACCCTGGGGACTAGCGGCACAGATACGCAGTATTTT CASSETLGTSGTDTQYF
TRBJ2-5 . TRBV7-2 . TGTGCCAGCAGCTTAGTGAGGGTTGGGACCCAGTACTTC CASSLVRVGTQYF
TRBJ2-2 TRBD1 TRBV7-8 few TGTGCCAGCAGCTCGGACAGGGTTTATACCGGGGAGCTGTTTTTT CASSSDRVYTGELFF
TRBJ1-6 TRBD1 TRBV28 . TGTGCCAGCAGTTTCCCACGGACAGGGAATAATTCACCCCTCCACTTT CASSFPRTGNNSPLHF
TRBJ1-5 . TRBV19 few TGTGCCAGTAGTACGAAGGACGGGCGGGGCAATCAGCCCCAGCATTTT CASSTKDGRGNQPQHF
TRBJ2-1 . TRBV30 . TGTGCCTGGAGTGGGACCCGCTACAATGAGCAGTTCTTC CAWSGTRYNEQFF
TRBJ2-3 . TRBV6-2/TRBV6-3 many TGTGCCAGCAATAGGCCGGGCCGAATCACAGATACGCAGTATTTT CASNRPGRITDTQYF
TRBJ1-1 TRBD1 TRBV20-1 . TGCAGTGCTAGAGACAGACAGGGACTCACTGAAGCTTTCTTT CSARDRQGLTEAFF
TRBJ2-7 TRBD1 TRBV6-5 few TGTGCCAGCAGTGCACAGGGGGCAGATATCTACGAGCAGTACTTC CASSAQGADIYEQYF
TRBJ2-3 . TRBV7-2 few TGTGCCAGCAGCCCCCAGCCGGGAATCACAGATACGCAGTATTTT CASSPQPGITDTQYF
TRBJ2-5 . TRBV15 . TGTGCCACCAGCAACACCCTAGGATTTGGGGCAAAAGAGACCCAGTACTTC CATSNTLGFGAKETQYF
TRBJ2-7 . TRBV5-1 few TGCGCCAGCAGCTTGGATGGGGGGCGGAACGAGCAGTACTTC CASSLDGGRNEQYF
TRBJ2-7 . TRBV11-3 few TGTGCCAGCAGCTCCCTCGACAGAACAACCTACGAGCAGTACTTC CASSSLDRTTYEQYF
TRBJ2-3 TRBD2 TRBV3-1 . TGTGCCAGCAGCCAGTCCCTTGAGGGAGGGACAGATACGCAGTATTTT CASSQSLEGGTDTQYF
TRBJ2-4 TRBD1 TRBV11-2 . TGTGCCAGCAGAACCCCGGGACAGAAAAACATTCAGTACTTC CASRTPGQKNIQYF
TRBJ1-2 . TRBV7-2 . TGTGCCAGCAGCCCGGGGTGGGGTTTAGTAGGAAAGACAAACTATGGCTACACCTTC CASSPGWGLVGKTNYGYTF
TRBJ2-3 . TRBV20-1 few TGCAGTGCTAGTGGTGGGGAGACAGATACGCAGTATTTT CSASGGETDTQYF
TRBJ2-1 TRBD1 TRBV6-5 few TGTGCCAGCAACAAGGACAGGGGCGATGAGCAGTTCTTC CASNKDRGDEQFF